These 10 T cell receptor beta chains were sequenced from one sample in a study of blood T cell repertoires in COVID-19 (dated by TCRdb to the early 2020s). The method behind the library was the immunoSEQ multiplex PCR assay. The clones in this table, taken by TCRdb from immuneACCESS, are in-frame only. Not every clone is retained; where verified, under half of the shortfall comes from an unresolved V gene, and the cause of the rest is unknown. The sample includes 150,000 to 200,000 clones, with roughly 80% observed a single time. The ten largest clonotypes hold 5.5% to 7.5% of the sample. Sequencing used peripheral blood. The receptors were gathered from a woman aged 40 to 55 with COVID-19, enrolled during active disease.

About this clone: The junction departs from germline at one end; a sequencing error may be responsible. The V and J genes are TRBV28 and TRBJ2-7, with 9 bases aligning to TRBD2. Looked up from germline, CDR1 is MDHEN and CDR2 is SYDVKM. The CDR3 has 15 amino acids. CDR3 coding DNA: TGTGCCAGCAGCCGGGGTGGGACTAGCTCCCACGAGCAGTACTTC. Translating it yields CASSRGGTSSHEQYF.

The J gene is TRBJ2-7, the V gene TRBV15; D perhaps matches TRBD1 (8 bases). CDR1 is LNHNV, CDR2 YYDKDF, per germline (reference sequence). V lost 0 bases, J lost 3 bases, and 15 bases lay in between. This CDR3 spans 16 amino acids. The CDR3 sequence is CATSREGGTGGYEQYF. CDR3 nucleotide sequence: TGTGCCACCAGCAGAGAGGGGGGGACAGGCGGCTACGAGCAGTACTTC. Using reference TRBV15 and TRBJ2-7 for the parts outside the CDR3, the full variable domain is DAMVIQNPRYQVTQFGKPVTLSCSQTLNHNVMYWYQQKSSQAPKLLFHYYDKDFNNEADTPDNFQSRRPNTSFCFLDIRSPGLGDTAMYLCATSREGGTGGYEQYFGPGTRLTVT.

Ten or more counts support this clone. V usage is TRBV28 and J usage is TRBJ1-4, with D perhaps matching TRBD1 (5 bases). The CDR3 spans 15 residues. Germline CDR1 MDHEN, CDR2 SYDVKM. Deletions cut 6 bases from V and 0 bases from J, with 11 bases between. The CDR3 sequence: CASSPTTATNEKLFF. The CDR3 DNA sequence: TGTGCCAGCAGCCCAACGACAGCAACTAATGAAAAACTGTTTTTT. Together with reference TRBV28 and TRBJ1-4, the CDR3 gives the full variable domain: DVKVTQSSRYLVKRTGEKVFLECVQDMDHENMFWYRQDPGLGLRLIYFSYDVKMKEKGDIPEGYSVSREKKERFSLILESASTNQTSMYLCASSPTTATNEKLFFGSGTQLSVL.

The chain uses TRBV21-1 and TRBJ1-4. TRBV21-1 counts as a pseudogene. The CDR3 totals 17 residues. CDR3 nucleotides: TGTGCCAGCAGCAAAGTAGATAATAACGGGGCTAATGAAAAACTGTTTTTT. Protein: CASSKVDNNGANEKLFF.

This sequence joins TRBV7-8 and TRBJ2-7, with 11 nucleotides matching TRBD2. Trimming cost V 1 base and J 4 bases; bases outside gene matches: 6. Germline values: CDR1 SGHVS, CDR2 FQNEAQ. The CDR3 is made up of 16 amino acids. The CDR3 is CASSLGVASGGYEQYV. The CDR3, as DNA: TGTGCCAGCAGCTTAGGAGTCGCTAGCGGGGGGTACGAGCAGTACGTC.

In the case of this clone: Since a much larger clone is just one base distant, this may be a read error. The chain is built from TRBV7-9 and TRBJ2-7; D is possibly TRBD1 (6 bases). Germline CDR1 and CDR2: SEHNR and FQNEAQ (reference sequence). This CDR3 region has 12 residues. Trimming left V 6 bases short and J 2 bases short, with 8 bases between. This CDR3 reads CASRAGAYEQYF. The CDR3 coding sequence is TGTGCCAGCAGGGCAGGGGCCTACGAGCAGTACTTC.

The V call is TRBV4-1, the J call TRBJ1-2; the match to TRBD1 covers 11 bases. The CDR3 runs 17 residues. CDR1 and CDR2 from the germline V gene are MGHRA and YSYEKL. V was pared by 3 bases and J by 5 bases, with 11 bases of the junction left unmatched. The CDR3 loop reads CASSQGGQGARLYGYTF. The CDR3 bases are TGCGCCAGCAGCCAGGGTGGACAGGGGGCGCGACTATATGGCTACACCTTC.

This rearrangement joins TRBV5-1 to TRBJ1-4; weak D call: TRBD1 (5 bases). CDR1 is SGHRS and CDR2 is YFSETQ in the germline V gene. The V gene lost 6 bases and the J gene lost 4 bases, with 19 bases spanning the gap. The CDR3 loop spans 16 amino acids. The CDR3 DNA sequence: TGCGCCAGCACCCAAACCTACAGGTCCTATAATGAAAAACTGTTTTTT. Amino acids: CASTQTYRSYNEKLFF.

V gene TRBV29-1 combines with J gene TRBJ2-3, with TRBD2 matching over 13 bases. V was pared by 7 bases and J by 2 bases, with 6 bases of the junction left unmatched. The CDR3 consists of 15 residues. CDR1 is SQVTM, CDR2 ANQGSEA, per germline. The CDR3 region is CSAPGTSGATDTQYF. For the CDR3, the DNA is TGCAGCGCGCCCGGGACTAGCGGGGCCACAGATACGCAGTATTTT.

V and J are TRBV19 and TRBJ2-1; D remains unclear. From germline, CDR1 is LNHDA and CDR2 SQIVND (reference sequence). Deletions cut 3 bases from V and 6 bases from J, with 9 bases between. This CDR3 comprises 13 residues. The chain's CDR3 is CASSMEQLNEQFF. CDR3 in DNA: TGTGCCAGTAGTATGGAACAGCTCAATGAGCAGTTCTTC.